This T cell receptor beta chain was found in a study of control samples from healthy donors and cancer patients. Method: immunoSEQ multiplex PCR; TCRdb's copy keeps in-frame clones and lacks some. The sample shows about 160,000 clones, roughly 95% of them seen only once. CDR3 length equals 15 residues. Germline CDR1 and CDR2: SGHVS and FNYEAQ. Trimming cost V 5 bases and J 0 bases, with 8 bases left between them. The rearrangement joins TRBV7-6 to TRBJ2-6; D call uncertain. The sequence came from a woman aged 25-40 years in good health. The sample comprised blood. The CDR3 DNA is TGTGCCAGCAGCCCCTATTCCTCTGGGGCCAACGTCCTGACTTTC. Amino acids: CASSPYSSGANVLTF.